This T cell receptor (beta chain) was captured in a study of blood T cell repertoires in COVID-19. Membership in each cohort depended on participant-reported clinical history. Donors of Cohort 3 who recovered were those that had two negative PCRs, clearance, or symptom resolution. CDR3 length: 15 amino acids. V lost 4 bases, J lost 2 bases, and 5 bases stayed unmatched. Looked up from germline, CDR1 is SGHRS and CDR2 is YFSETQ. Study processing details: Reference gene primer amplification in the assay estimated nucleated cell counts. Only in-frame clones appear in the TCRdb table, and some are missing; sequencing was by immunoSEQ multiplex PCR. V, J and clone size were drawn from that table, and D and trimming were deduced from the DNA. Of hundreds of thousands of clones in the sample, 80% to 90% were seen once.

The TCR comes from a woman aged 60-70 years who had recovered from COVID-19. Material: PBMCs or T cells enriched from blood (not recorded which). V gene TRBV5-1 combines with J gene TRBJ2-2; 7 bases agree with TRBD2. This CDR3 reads CASSPSGDNTGELFF. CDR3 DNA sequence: TGCGCCAGCAGCCCCAGCGGGGATAACACCGGGGAGCTGTTTTTT.